Listed below are T cell receptor beta chains from one sample, sequenced in a study of blood T cells in healthy people across ages. Each CDR3 protein is one row after TCRdb ran MiXCR on the 5' RACE reads. The sample yields about 800,000 distinct CDR3 sequences, about 25% seen once. These data are also associated with another study on T cells of mothers and their children.

Sequenced: blood. These receptors all come from a boy between 5 and 17 years old in good health. Each CDR3 is given with its conserved first and last residue. A D gene is named only where the DNA matches it firmly. A clone size is listed for some rows: how often the clone was seen (once, few, many), or a class if it is expanded.

j_call,d_call,clone_size,v_call,cdr3_aa,cdr3_nt
TRBJ2-1,NA,many,TRBV4-3,CASSQDRSYNEQFF,TGTGCCAGCAGCCAAGACAGATCCTACAATGAGCAGTTCTTC
TRBJ2-7,NA,once,TRBV7-8,CASSTGTDPYEQYF,TGTGCCAGCAGCACCGGGACGGACCCCTACGAGCAGTACTTC
TRBJ1-2,TRBD1,NA,TRBV10-3,CAISGSDRAGGYTF,TGTGCCATCAGCGGATCCGACAGGGCGGGAGGCTACACCTTC
TRBJ2-3,NA,NA,TRBV7-9,CASSPLLSDTQYF,TGTGCCAGCAGCCCCCTTTTATCGGATACGCAGTATTTT
TRBJ2-2,NA,few,TRBV27,CASSPIGNTGELFF,TGTGCCAGCAGTCCCATAGGAAACACCGGGGAGCTGTTTTTT
TRBJ2-3,NA,NA,TRBV6-1,CATMEATDTQYF,TGTGCCACCATGGAGGCCACAGATACGCAGTATTTT
TRBJ1-2,NA,NA,TRBV7-9,CASSLVVGGYGYTF,TGTGCCAGCAGCTTAGTCGTAGGGGGCTATGGCTACACCTTC
TRBJ2-5,NA,few,TRBV20-1,CSARLDRPSHQETQYF,TGCAGTGCTAGACTAGACAGGCCCTCACATCAAGAGACCCAGTACTTC
TRBJ2-4,NA,NA,TRBV6-2/TRBV6-3,CASRANGLPLQYF,TGTGCCAGCAGAGCGAATGGACTGCCTCTTCAGTACTTC
TRBJ2-1,TRBD1,few,TRBV28,CASSTAGTGYNEQFF,TGTGCCAGCAGTACCGCCGGGACAGGGTACAATGAGCAGTTCTTC
TRBJ2-1,TRBD2,NA,TRBV6-2/TRBV6-3,CASSYLGTSGGPPWQFF,TGTGCCAGCAGTTACCTAGGGACTAGCGGGGGCCCCCCCTGGCAGTTCTTC
TRBJ2-3,NA,few,TRBV2,CASSEVPDTQYF,TGTGCCAGCAGTGAAGTCCCAGATACGCAGTATTTT
TRBJ2-6,NA,NA,TRBV5-4,CASSLEGFRANVLTF,TGTGCCAGCAGCTTGGAGGGGTTTCGGGCCAACGTCCTGACTTTC
TRBJ2-3,TRBD2,few,TRBV20-1,CSAQPGLAGGYSSTDTQYF,TGCAGTGCTCAACCGGGACTAGCGGGGGGGTATTCTAGCACAGATACGCAGTATTTT
TRBJ2-1,NA,NA,TRBV2,CASSLTIRLGDYNEQFF,TGTGCCAGCAGCTTAACTATCAGGCTAGGAGACTACAATGAGCAGTTCTTC
TRBJ2-1,TRBD1,few,TRBV11-2,CASSLSPRGSNEQFF,TGTGCCAGCAGCTTAAGCCCCAGGGGGTCGAATGAGCAGTTCTTC
TRBJ2-5,TRBD1,NA,TRBV28,CASSGWDSPGYETQYF,TGTGCCAGCAGTGGATGGGACAGCCCTGGTTATGAGACCCAGTACTTC
TRBJ2-2,NA,few,TRBV24-1,CATSDSGLNTGELFF,TGTGCCACCAGTGATTCAGGATTGAACACCGGGGAGCTGTTTTTT
TRBJ1-1,TRBD1,few,TRBV29-1,CSEPRDRLNLNTEAFF,TGCAGCGAGCCCCGGGACAGGCTAAATTTGAACACTGAAGCTTTCTTT
TRBJ2-5,TRBD2,few,TRBV29-1,CSALAVQETQYF,TGCAGCGCCCTAGCGGTTCAAGAGACCCAGTACTTC
TRBJ2-2,TRBD1,NA,TRBV18,CASSKLGQGANTGELFF,TGTGCCAGCTCGAAATTGGGACAGGGAGCGAACACCGGGGAGCTGTTTTTT
TRBJ2-5,NA,NA,TRBV7-8,CASSPRPSQETQYF,TGTGCCAGCAGCCCCCGGCCAAGCCAAGAGACCCAGTACTTC
TRBJ1-4,NA,NA,TRBV28,CASSFPEVNEKLFF,TGTGCCAGCAGTTTCCCAGAGGTTAATGAAAAACTGTTTTTT
TRBJ2-1,TRBD1,NA,TRBV7-3,CASSPGTGATNEQFF,TGTGCCAGCAGCCCGGGGACAGGGGCCACCAATGAGCAGTTCTTC
TRBJ2-3,TRBD2,few,TRBV28,CATMGLAAGPIGTDTQYF,TGTGCCACCATGGGGCTAGCGGCAGGACCAATAGGCACAGATACGCAGTATTTT
TRBJ1-1,NA,many,TRBV27,CASSLPGRTEAFF,TGTGCCAGCAGTTTACCGGGTAGGACTGAAGCTTTCTTT
TRBJ2-3,NA,NA,TRBV12-3/TRBV12-4,CASSPMGGDTQYF,TGTGCCAGCAGCCCCATGGGGGGTGATACGCAGTATTTT
TRBJ2-7,TRBD2,NA,TRBV4-1,CASSHTAGGPPYEQYF,TGCGCCAGCAGCCACACAGCGGGAGGTCCTCCATACGAGCAGTACTTC
TRBJ1-2,NA,once,TRBV5-6,CASSLSRREAAYGYTF,TGTGCCAGCAGCTTGTCGAGGCGGGAGGCGGCCTATGGCTACACCTTC
TRBJ2-5,TRBD1,few,TRBV6-5,CASRGTGTWETQYF,TGTGCCAGCAGGGGGACAGGCACTTGGGAGACCCAGTACTTC
TRBJ1-4,NA,few,TRBV7-9,CASSLEAGASEKLFF,TGTGCCAGCAGCTTAGAGGCGGGGGCGAGTGAAAAACTGTTTTTT
TRBJ2-5,TRBD2,few,TRBV7-9,CASSFFGGEGETQYF,TGTGCCAGCAGCTTTTTTGGCGGGGAGGGAGAGACCCAGTACTTC
TRBJ1-2,TRBD1,NA,TRBV6-2/TRBV6-3,CASRPPGQGSYGYTF,TGTGCCAGCAGGCCACCGGGACAGGGTAGCTATGGCTACACCTTC
TRBJ2-7,NA,NA,TRBV7-9,CASNSGLYEQYF,TGTGCCAGCAACTCCGGACTCTACGAGCAGTACTTC
TRBJ2-1,NA,NA,TRBV4-1,CASSQVSAALYNEQFF,TGCGCCAGCAGCCAAGTTTCAGCGGCACTCTACAATGAGCAGTTCTTC
TRBJ2-1,NA,NA,TRBV28,CASRHSSYNEQFF,TGTGCCAGCCGCCATAGCTCCTACAATGAGCAGTTCTTC
TRBJ1-4,NA,few,TRBV6-2/TRBV6-3,CASSYQRTGATNEKLFF,TGTGCCAGCAGTTATCAGAGGACGGGTGCAACTAATGAAAAACTGTTTTTT
TRBJ2-3,NA,NA,TRBV20-1,CSARGGYTQYF,TGCAGTGCTAGAGGGGGTTATACGCAGTATTTT
TRBJ2-4,NA,NA,TRBV5-1,CASSLQGGQTKNIQYF,TGCGCCAGCAGCTTACAGGGTGGCCAAACCAAAAACATTCAGTACTTC
TRBJ2-5,TRBD1,few,TRBV5-1,CASNPTGRETQYF,TGCGCCAGCAACCCGACAGGGAGAGAGACCCAGTACTTC
TRBJ2-1,NA,few,TRBV7-2,CASSFEPMNEQFF,TGTGCCAGCAGCTTCGAACCTATGAATGAGCAGTTCTTC
TRBJ2-1,NA,NA,TRBV27,CASSPGGRGANEQFF,TGTGCCAGCAGCCCAGGGGGCCGGGGGGCCAATGAGCAGTTCTTC
TRBJ2-1,NA,NA,TRBV9,CASSVVSGSHEQFF,TGTGCCAGCAGCGTAGTTTCCGGGTCCCATGAGCAGTTCTTC
TRBJ1-4,TRBD1,NA,TRBV7-2,CASSSGQEREKLFF,TGTGCCAGCAGCTCCGGACAGGAACGGGAAAAACTGTTTTTT
TRBJ1-1,NA,once,TRBV18,CACLQKSDTEAFF,TGTGCCTGCCTTCAGAAGTCGGACACTGAAGCTTTCTTT
TRBJ2-5,NA,few,TRBV7-2,CASSFERQETQYF,TGTGCCAGCAGCTTCGAGCGCCAAGAGACCCAGTACTTC
TRBJ2-2,NA,few,TRBV29-1,CSVEGQGPELFF,TGCAGCGTTGAAGGTCAGGGCCCGGAGCTGTTTTTT
TRBJ2-7,TRBD2,NA,TRBV7-9,CASSLDLLAGGPGEQYF,TGTGCCAGCAGCTTAGATTTATTAGCGGGAGGGCCGGGCGAGCAGTACTTC
TRBJ2-5,NA,NA,TRBV5-1,CASSRFDPLQETQYF,TGCGCCAGCAGCCGATTTGACCCACTACAAGAGACCCAGTACTTC
TRBJ2-1,NA,few,TRBV27,CASSLGQGPYYNEQFF,TGTGCCAGCAGTTTAGGCCAGGGGCCTTACTACAATGAGCAGTTCTTC
TRBJ1-1,TRBD1,NA,TRBV12-3/TRBV12-4,CASSGGQGWTEAFF,TGTGCCAGCAGTGGGGGACAGGGGTGGACTGAAGCTTTCTTT
TRBJ2-7,NA,few,TRBV7-8,CASSFRDFNTYEQYF,TGTGCCAGCAGCTTTCGGGACTTCAATACCTACGAGCAGTACTTC
TRBJ2-7,TRBD2,NA,TRBV28,CASSPLTSGRLPYLLEQYF,TGTGCCAGCAGTCCCCTGACTAGCGGGAGGCTGCCGTACCTTTTGGAGCAGTACTTC
TRBJ1-6,NA,many,TRBV7-2,CASSLIGVRFDSPLHF,TGTGCCAGCAGCCTGATCGGGGTTCGGTTTGATTCACCCCTCCACTTT